A single sample gave rise to the 14 T cell receptor beta chains below, sequenced in a study of cytomegalovirus exposure and HLA in healthy donors. A multiplex PCR was run with 60 Vbeta primers and 13 Jbeta primers. Sequenced by immunoSEQ multiplex PCR; TCRdb stores in-frame clones only, minus some. The sample includes more than 150,000 clones, roughly 80% of them seen just once. Sequenced input: PBMCs. These receptors came from a man in his fifties in good health and CMV-seropositive.

The genes are TRBV11-3 and TRBJ2-1; D is ambiguous. Between the trimmed V and J ends, which lost 4 bases and 6 bases, there was a span of 10 bases. This CDR3 contains 13 residues. CDR1 and CDR2 from the germline V gene are SGHNT and YENEEA. CDR3 sequence: CASSSLVSNEQFF. The CDR3 nucleotides are TGTGCCAGCAGCTCTCTAGTGAGCAATGAGCAGTTCTTC.

V is TRBV28 and J is TRBJ2-2; D gene uncertain. The V end was cut by 7 bases, the J end by 4 bases, with 7 bases between. This CDR3 spans 12 amino acids. CDR1 is MDHEN, CDR2 SYDVKM, per germline. The CDR3: CASKKSTGELFF. For the CDR3, the DNA is TGTGCCAGCAAAAAGAGCACCGGGGAGCTGTTTTTT.

This chain joins TRBV5-4 and TRBJ2-3, with 10 bases lining up with TRBD2. In germline, CDR1 is SGHNT, CDR2 YYREEE (reference sequence). V gave up 0 bases and J gave up 2 bases; unmatched junction bases: 3. The CDR3 has 16 amino acids. The CDR3 DNA reads as TGTGCCAGCAGCTTGGGGACTAGCGGTGTCACAGATACGCAGTATTTT. Encoded protein: CASSLGTSGVTDTQYF.

The chain carries TRBV7-2 and TRBJ1-2; D perhaps matches TRBD1 (5 bases). The CDR3 contains 15 residues. Per germline, CDR1 SGHTA and CDR2 FQGNSA. V lost 1 base, J lost 5 bases, and 14 bases lay in between. Written as DNA, the CDR3 is TGTGCCAGCAGCTTAGGGGGCTGGGTCATGTATGGCTACACCTTC. Translating gives CASSLGGWVMYGYTF. The whole variable domain, filled in from reference TRBV7-2 and TRBJ1-2, reads GAGVSQSPSNKVTEKGKDVELRCDPISGHTALYWYRQSLGQGLEFLIYFQGNSAPDKSGLPSDRFSAERTGGSVSTLTIQRTQQEDSAVYLCASSLGGWVMYGYTFGSGTRLTVV.

V and J are TRBV30 and TRBJ2-5; possibly TRBD2 for D (5 bases). This CDR3 is built from 13 residues. Between the trimmed V and J ends, which lost 5 bases and 4 bases, there was a span of 14 bases. Looked up from germline, CDR1 is GTSNPN and CDR2 is SVGIG (reference sequence). CDR3 DNA: TGTGCCTGGTCAGACGGAGGCCCAGAGACCCAGTACTTC. Its protein is CAWSDGGPETQYF.

This clone was seen more than once but under ten times. The rearrangement uses TRBV5-1 and TRBJ1-1, with 11 bases matching TRBD1. The CDR3 contains 15 residues. Trimming took 7 bases from V and 4 from J; bases not matched to a gene: 9. Germline CDR1 reads SGHRS; CDR2 reads YFSETQ. The CDR3 nucleotides are TGCGCCAGCGAGACCGGGACAGGGGGGATCACTGAAGCTTTCTTT. This translates into CASETGTGGITEAFF.

V usage is TRBV5-1 and J usage is TRBJ2-3; 13 bases match TRBD2. This CDR3 spans 16 amino acids. With V trimmed by 4 bases and J by 1 base, 3 bases remained unmatched. CDR1 SGHRS and CDR2 YFSETQ come from the germline V gene. CDR3 coding DNA: TGCGCCAGCAGCATAGGGACTAGCGGGGGCACAGATACGCAGTATTTT. It specifies CASSIGTSGGTDTQYF.

The chain links TRBV28 to TRBJ1-1, with D unclear. This CDR3 contains 13 residues. Germline V gene lookup returns CDR1 MDHEN and CDR2 SYDVKM. V lost 6 bases, J lost 10 bases, and 18 bases lay in between. CDR3 loop: CASRRHVGRGAFF. The CDR3 nucleotides read TGTGCCAGCAGGCGTCACGTGGGTCGAGGAGCTTTCTTT.

The chain combines TRBV5-4 with TRBJ2-1, with 8 bases identical to TRBD2. Per germline, CDR1 SGHNT and CDR2 YYREEE (reference sequence). With 0 bases clipped from V and 6 bases from J, the junction kept 5 bases outside the gene matches. The CDR3 totals 15 residues. As DNA, the CDR3 is TGTGCCAGCAGCTTGGACAGCGGGAGTAGCAATGAGCAGTTCTTC. It codes for CASSLDSGSSNEQFF.

The rearrangement links TRBV9 to TRBJ2-3, with 8 positions matching TRBD2. The germline gives CDR1 SGDLS, CDR2 YYNGEE. V shed 0 bases and J 3 bases; nucleotides not matched to a gene: 6. This CDR3 contains 16 residues. The CDR3 coding sequence is TGTGCCAGCAGCGTAGGCGGTAGCGGGGCGACAGATACGCAGTATTTT. Protein product: CASSVGGSGATDTQYF.

The rearrangement links TRBV7-2 to TRBJ1-2; no reliable D call. CDR3 length: 13 residues. Germline loops: CDR1 SGHTA, CDR2 FQGNSA. V was shortened by 7 bases and J by 4 bases, with 13 bases between the two germline ends. The CDR3 DNA reads TGTGCCAGCACCGCCTCGGCAGGCTATGGCTACACCTTC. Protein sequence: CASTASAGYGYTF. The full variable domain, its missing parts supplied by reference TRBV7-2 and TRBJ1-2, is GAGVSQSPSNKVTEKGKDVELRCDPISGHTALYWYRQSLGQGLEFLIYFQGNSAPDKSGLPSDRFSAERTGGSVSTLTIQRTQQEDSAVYLCASTASAGYGYTFGSGTRLTVV.

This clone was counted a few times. The chain recombines TRBV6-5 with TRBJ2-2, with 8 nucleotides matching TRBD2. J lost 8 bases, V lost 6 bases, and 11 bases had no gene match. Germline CDR1 MNHEY, CDR2 SVGAGI. The CDR3 is 15 amino acids. The CDR3 loop reads CASSPNGGVVGELFF. The CDR3 nucleotides read TGTGCCAGCAGCCCCAACGGGGGGGTGGTTGGGGAGCTGTTTTTT.

With respect to this clone: Additional DNA sequences in this sample encode the identical CDR3. The chain combines TRBV9 with TRBJ2-5; TRBD2 agrees at 8 bases. Trimming removed 4 bases from V and 4 bases from J; junction bases left unmatched: 15. The germline V gene encodes CDR1 SGDLS and CDR2 YYNGEE. The CDR3 loop spans 17 amino acids. The DNA of the CDR3 is TGTGCCAGCAGCCCTCGGGGGGGACTAGGAGGGACAGAGACCCAGTACTTC. As protein: CASSPRGGLGGTETQYF.

The J gene is TRBJ1-6, the V gene TRBV6-6, with 7 positions matching TRBD1. The CDR3 spans 15 residues. Trimming took 6 bases from V and 7 from J; bases not matched to a gene: 9. The germline V gene has CDR1 MNHNY and CDR2 SVGAGI (reference sequence). The chain's CDR3 is CASSTDRALNSPLHF. CDR3 in DNA: TGTGCCAGCAGCACCGACAGGGCTCTGAATTCACCCCTCCACTTT.